The rows below give T cell receptor beta chains drawn from one sample of a study of yellow fever vaccine responses in identical twins. Each CDR3 protein is one row after TCRdb ran MiXCR on the RT-PCR reads. Here the sample spans 20,000 or so distinct CDR3 sequences, around 72% being singletons. Material: T cells from blood (PBMCs), unsorted or a sorted subset (not recorded which), obtained before or after yellow fever vaccination (not recorded which). The receptors were gathered from a woman younger than 35 who received the yellow fever vaccine. The CDR3 runs from the conserved cysteine through the conserved F or W. The D gene is left open where the match is weak. Only some rows state a clone size, as once, few, many or a class for expanded clones.

>TRBV20-1|TRBD2|-|TRBJ2-1
CSARVGLAAYNEQFF
TGCAGTGCTAGAGTCGGACTAGCGGCTTACAATGAGCAGTTCTTC
>TRBV5-1|-|-|TRBJ1-1
CASSFYGEMNTEAFF
TGCGCCAGCAGCTTTTATGGAGAGATGAACACTGAAGCTTTCTTT
>TRBV12-3/TRBV12-4|-|few|TRBJ1-4
CASSYRVEKLFF
TGTGCCAGCAGCTACAGGGTTGAAAAACTGTTTTTT
>TRBV13|TRBD1|-|TRBJ2-3
CASGAAGGVDTQYF
TGTGCCAGCGGGGCGGCAGGGGGAGTGGATACGCAGTATTTT
>TRBV4-1|TRBD2|-|TRBJ2-5
CASSQVRLAGGNQETQYF
TGCGCCAGCAGCCAAGTTCGACTAGCGGGAGGTAATCAAGAGACCCAGTACTTC
>TRBV12-3/TRBV12-4|TRBD1|few|TRBJ2-1
CASSFRDSSYNEQFF
TGTGCCAGCAGTTTCCGGGACAGCTCCTACAATGAGCAGTTCTTC
>TRBV6-2/TRBV6-3|TRBD1|-|TRBJ2-7
CASSYRDSRTYEQYF
TGTGCCAGCAGTTACAGGGACAGTCGAACCTACGAGCAGTACTTC
>TRBV18|-|few|TRBJ2-1
CASSPTAGGAYNEQFF
TGTGCCAGCTCACCAACGGCAGGGGGGGCGTACAATGAGCAGTTCTTC
>TRBV11-1|TRBD1|once|TRBJ2-7
CASSPRDRNYEQYF
TGTGCCAGCAGCCCAAGGGACAGAAACTACGAGCAGTACTTC
>TRBV4-1|-|-|TRBJ2-7
CASSPNLYYEQYF
TGCGCCAGCAGCCCCAACCTTTACTACGAGCAGTACTTC
>TRBV11-2|-|-|TRBJ2-1
CASSPTQTGNEQFF
TGTGCCAGCAGCCCCACCCAAACGGGGAATGAGCAGTTCTTC
>TRBV6-5|-|once|TRBJ1-1
CASSYDTSNTEAFF
TGTGCCAGCAGTTACGACACTTCGAACACTGAAGCTTTCTTT
>TRBV18|-|-|TRBJ2-3
CASSAASTDTQYF
TGTGCCAGCTCAGCGGCAAGCACAGATACGCAGTATTTT
>TRBV4-3|-|-|TRBJ1-6
CASSQDEQGFSPLHF
TGCGCCAGCAGCCAAGATGAGCAGGGATTTTCACCCCTCCACTTT
>TRBV20-1|TRBD2|few|TRBJ2-3
CSAFRLASSTDTQYF
TGCAGTGCATTCCGACTAGCTAGCAGCACAGATACGCAGTATTTT